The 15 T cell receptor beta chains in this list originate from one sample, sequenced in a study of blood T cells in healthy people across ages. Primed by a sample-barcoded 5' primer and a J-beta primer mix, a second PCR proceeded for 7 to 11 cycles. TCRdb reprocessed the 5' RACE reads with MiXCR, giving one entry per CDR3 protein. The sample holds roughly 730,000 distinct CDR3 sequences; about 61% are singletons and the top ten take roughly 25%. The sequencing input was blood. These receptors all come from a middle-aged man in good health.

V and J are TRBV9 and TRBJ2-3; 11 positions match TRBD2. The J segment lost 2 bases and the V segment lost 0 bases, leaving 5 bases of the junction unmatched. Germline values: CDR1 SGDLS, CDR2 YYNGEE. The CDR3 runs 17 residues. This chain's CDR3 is CASSVGVAGGNTDTQYF. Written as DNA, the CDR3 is TGTGCCAGCAGCGTAGGCGTAGCGGGGGGGAACACAGATACGCAGTATTTT.

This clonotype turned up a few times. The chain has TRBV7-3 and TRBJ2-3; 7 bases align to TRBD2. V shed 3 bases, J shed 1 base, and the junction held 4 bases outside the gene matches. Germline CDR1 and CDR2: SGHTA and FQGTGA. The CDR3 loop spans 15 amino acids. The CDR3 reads CASSLGDYGTDTQYF. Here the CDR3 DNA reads TGTGCCAGCAGCTTGGGGGACTACGGCACAGATACGCAGTATTTT.

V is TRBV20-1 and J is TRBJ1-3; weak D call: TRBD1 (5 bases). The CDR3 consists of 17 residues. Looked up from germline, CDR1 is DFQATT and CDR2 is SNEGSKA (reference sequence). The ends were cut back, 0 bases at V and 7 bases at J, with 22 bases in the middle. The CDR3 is CSARDIRSEGNWNTIYF. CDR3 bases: TGCAGTGCTAGAGATATCCGTAGTGAGGGGAACTGGAACACCATATATTTT.

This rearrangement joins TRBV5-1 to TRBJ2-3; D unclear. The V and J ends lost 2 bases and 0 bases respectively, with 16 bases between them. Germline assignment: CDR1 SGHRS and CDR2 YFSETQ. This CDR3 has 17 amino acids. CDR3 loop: CASSFSAQPSSTDTQYF. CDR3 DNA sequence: TGCGCCAGCAGCTTTTCGGCACAACCCTCAAGCACAGATACGCAGTATTTT.

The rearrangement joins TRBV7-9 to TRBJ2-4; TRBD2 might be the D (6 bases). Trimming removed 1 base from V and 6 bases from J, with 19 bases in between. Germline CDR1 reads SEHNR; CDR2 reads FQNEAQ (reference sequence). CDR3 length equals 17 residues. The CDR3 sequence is CASSLDGNQLEGNIQYF. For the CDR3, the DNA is TGTGCCAGCAGCTTAGATGGCAATCAGTTGGAGGGAAACATTCAGTACTTC.

The CDR3 reads CATSRDLSVAVAYTF. As DNA, the CDR3 is TGTGCCACCAGCAGAGATCTCTCGGTCGCAGTTGCCTACACCTTC. The chain carries TRBV15 and TRBJ1-2; D unclear. The CDR3 contains 15 residues. Between the trimmed V and J ends, which lost 0 bases and 10 bases, there was a span of 18 bases. Looked up from germline, CDR1 is LNHNV and CDR2 is YYDKDF (reference sequence).

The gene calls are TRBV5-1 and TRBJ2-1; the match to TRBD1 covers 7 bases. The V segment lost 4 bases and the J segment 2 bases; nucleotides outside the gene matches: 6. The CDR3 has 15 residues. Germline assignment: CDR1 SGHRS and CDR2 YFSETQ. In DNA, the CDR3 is TGCGCCAGCAGCACCAGACAGGGAACCTACAATGAGCAGTTCTTC. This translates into CASSTRQGTYNEQFF.

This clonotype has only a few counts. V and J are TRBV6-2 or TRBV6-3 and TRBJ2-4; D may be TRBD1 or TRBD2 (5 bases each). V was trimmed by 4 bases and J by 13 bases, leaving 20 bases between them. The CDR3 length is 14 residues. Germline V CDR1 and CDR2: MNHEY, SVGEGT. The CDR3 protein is CASSSDSPRGEQYF. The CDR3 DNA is TGTGCCAGCAGTTCTGACAGCCCGAGGGGTGAGCAGTACTTC.

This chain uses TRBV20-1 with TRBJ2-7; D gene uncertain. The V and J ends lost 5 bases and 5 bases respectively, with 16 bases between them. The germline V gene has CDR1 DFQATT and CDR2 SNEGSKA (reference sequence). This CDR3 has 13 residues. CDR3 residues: CSASNIVGDEQYF. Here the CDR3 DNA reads TGCAGTGCTTCAAACATCGTCGGCGACGAGCAGTACTTC.

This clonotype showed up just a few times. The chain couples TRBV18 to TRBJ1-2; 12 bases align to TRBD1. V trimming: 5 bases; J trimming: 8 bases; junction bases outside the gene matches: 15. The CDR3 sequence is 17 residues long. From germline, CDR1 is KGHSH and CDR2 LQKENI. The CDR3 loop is CASSAGTGGANLEGYTF. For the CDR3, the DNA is TGTGCCAGCTCAGCCGGGACAGGGGGCGCGAACCTCGAGGGCTACACCTTC.

CDR3 nucleotide sequence: TGTGCCAGCAGCCCTGGCCAGGGGTCGCGTGAGCAGTACTTC. Translated: CASSPGQGSREQYF. This rearrangement joins TRBV7-3 to TRBJ2-7; D possibly corresponds to TRBD1 (6 bases). CDR1 and CDR2 (germline): SGHTA, FQGTGA. The CDR3 has 14 residues. V gave up 5 bases and J gave up 7 bases, with 18 bases separating them.

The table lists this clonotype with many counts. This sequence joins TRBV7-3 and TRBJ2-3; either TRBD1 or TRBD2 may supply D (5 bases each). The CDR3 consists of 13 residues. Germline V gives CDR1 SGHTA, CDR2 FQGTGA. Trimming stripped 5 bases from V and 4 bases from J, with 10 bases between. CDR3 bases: TGTGCCAGCAGCCAGACGGGGCCAGATACGCAGTATTTT. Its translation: CASSQTGPDTQYF.

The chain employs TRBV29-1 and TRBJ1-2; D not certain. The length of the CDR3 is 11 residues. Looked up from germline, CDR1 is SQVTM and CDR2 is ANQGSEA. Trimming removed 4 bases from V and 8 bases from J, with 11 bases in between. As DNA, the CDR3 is TGCAGCGTTGTTCGGGTCCGGGGCTACACCTTC. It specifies CSVVRVRGYTF.

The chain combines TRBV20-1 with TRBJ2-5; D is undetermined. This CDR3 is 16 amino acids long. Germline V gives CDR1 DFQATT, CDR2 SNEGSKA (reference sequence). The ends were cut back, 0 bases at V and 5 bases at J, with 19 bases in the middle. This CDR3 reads CSARDLRGEAWETQYF. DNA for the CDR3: TGCAGTGCTAGAGATCTCCGAGGAGAGGCGTGGGAGACCCAGTACTTC.

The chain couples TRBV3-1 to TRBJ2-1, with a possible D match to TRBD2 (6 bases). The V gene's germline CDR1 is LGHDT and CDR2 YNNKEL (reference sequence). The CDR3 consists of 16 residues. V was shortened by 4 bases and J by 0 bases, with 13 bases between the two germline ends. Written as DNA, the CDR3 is TGTGCCAGCAGCCTAACTAGCTATAGCTCCTACAATGAGCAGTTCTTC. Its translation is CASSLTSYSSYNEQFF.